This T cell receptor (beta chain) came from a study of T cell changes during pregnancy in multiple sclerosis. J lost 5 bases, V lost 4 bases, and 4 bases had no gene match. This CDR3 is built from 15 residues. Germline V CDR1 and CDR2: SGHTA, FQGTGA. This clone was seen once. Only in-frame clones appear in the TCRdb table, and some are missing; sequencing was by immunoSEQ multiplex PCR. The table records about 77,000 clones, approximately 94% of them present only once. Specimen: peripheral blood, collected after pregnancy. J is TRBJ2-1 and V is TRBV7-3; 11 bases align to TRBD2. This TCR derives from a female donor in good health, enrolled as a control in a pregnancy study. CDR3 nucleotide sequence: TGTGCCAGCAGCTCCACTAGCGGGGGCCACAATGAGCAGTTCTTC. This translates into CASSSTSGGHNEQFF.